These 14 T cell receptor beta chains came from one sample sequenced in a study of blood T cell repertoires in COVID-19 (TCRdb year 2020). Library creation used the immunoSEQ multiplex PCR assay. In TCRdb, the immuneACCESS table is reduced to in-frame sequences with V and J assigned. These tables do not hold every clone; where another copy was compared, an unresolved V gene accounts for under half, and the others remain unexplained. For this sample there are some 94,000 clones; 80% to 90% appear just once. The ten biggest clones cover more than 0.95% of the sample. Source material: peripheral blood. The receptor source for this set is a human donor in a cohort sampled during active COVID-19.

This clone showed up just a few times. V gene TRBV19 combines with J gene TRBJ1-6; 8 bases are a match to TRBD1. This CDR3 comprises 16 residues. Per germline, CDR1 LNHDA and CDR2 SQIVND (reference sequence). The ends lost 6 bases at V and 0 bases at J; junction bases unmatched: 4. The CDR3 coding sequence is TGTGCCAGTAGGGGACAGGTCGGCTCCTATAATTCACCCCTCCACTTT. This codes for CASRGQVGSYNSPLHF.

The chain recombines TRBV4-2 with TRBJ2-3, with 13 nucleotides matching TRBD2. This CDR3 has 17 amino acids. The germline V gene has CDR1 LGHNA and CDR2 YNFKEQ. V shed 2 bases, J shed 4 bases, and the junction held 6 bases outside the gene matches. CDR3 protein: CASSQRTSGSGADTQYF. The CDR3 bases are TGTGCCAGCAGCCAACGGACTAGCGGGAGTGGGGCAGATACGCAGTATTTT.

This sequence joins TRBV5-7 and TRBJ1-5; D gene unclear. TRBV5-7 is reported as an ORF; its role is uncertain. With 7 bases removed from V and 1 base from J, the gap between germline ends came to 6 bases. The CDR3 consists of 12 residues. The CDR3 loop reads CASDISNQPQHF. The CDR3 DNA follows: TGTGCCAGCGACATAAGCAATCAGCCCCAGCATTTT.

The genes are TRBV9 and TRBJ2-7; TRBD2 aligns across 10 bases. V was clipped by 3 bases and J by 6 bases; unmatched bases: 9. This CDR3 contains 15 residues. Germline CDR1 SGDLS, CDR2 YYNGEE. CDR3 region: CASSAQGLAGVEQYF. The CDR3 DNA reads TGTGCCAGCAGCGCCCAGGGGCTAGCGGGAGTCGAGCAGTACTTC.

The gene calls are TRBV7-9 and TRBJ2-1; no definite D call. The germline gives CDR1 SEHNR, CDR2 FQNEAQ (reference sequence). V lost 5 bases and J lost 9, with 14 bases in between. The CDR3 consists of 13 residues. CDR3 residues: CASSPPAASEQFF. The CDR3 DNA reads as TGTGCCAGCAGCCCCCCCGCTGCTAGTGAGCAGTTCTTC.

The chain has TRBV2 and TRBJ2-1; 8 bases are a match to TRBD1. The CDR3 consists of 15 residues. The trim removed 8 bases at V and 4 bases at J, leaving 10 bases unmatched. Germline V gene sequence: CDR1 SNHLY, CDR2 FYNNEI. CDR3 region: CASGQGAMKYNEQFF. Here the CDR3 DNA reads TGTGCCAGCGGCCAGGGGGCGATGAAATACAATGAGCAGTTCTTC.

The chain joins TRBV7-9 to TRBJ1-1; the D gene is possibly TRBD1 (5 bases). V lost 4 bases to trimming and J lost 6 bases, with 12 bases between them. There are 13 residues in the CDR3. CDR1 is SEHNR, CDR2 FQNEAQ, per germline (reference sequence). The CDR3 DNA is TGTGCCAGCAGCTATGCTGGGGCTGCTGAAGCTTTCTTT. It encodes CASSYAGAAEAFF.

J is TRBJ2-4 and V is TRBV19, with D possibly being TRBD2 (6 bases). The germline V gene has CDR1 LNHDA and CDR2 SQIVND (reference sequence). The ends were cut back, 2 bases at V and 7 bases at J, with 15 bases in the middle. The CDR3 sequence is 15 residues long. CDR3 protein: CASSIISGDPNIQYF. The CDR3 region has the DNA TGTGCCAGTAGTATAATTTCGGGGGACCCCAACATTCAGTACTTC.

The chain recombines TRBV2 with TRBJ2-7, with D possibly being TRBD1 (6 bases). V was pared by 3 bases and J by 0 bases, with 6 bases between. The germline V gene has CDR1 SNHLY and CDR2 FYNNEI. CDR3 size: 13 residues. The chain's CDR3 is CASSEDSSYEQYF. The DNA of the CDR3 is TGTGCCAGCAGTGAGGACAGCTCCTACGAGCAGTACTTC. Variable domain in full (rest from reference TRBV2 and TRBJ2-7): EPEVTQTPSHQVTQMGQEVILRCVPISNHLYFYWYRQILGQKVEFLVSFYNNEISEKSEIFDDQFSVERPDGSNFTLKIRSTKLEDSAMYFCASSEDSSYEQYFGPGTRLTVT.

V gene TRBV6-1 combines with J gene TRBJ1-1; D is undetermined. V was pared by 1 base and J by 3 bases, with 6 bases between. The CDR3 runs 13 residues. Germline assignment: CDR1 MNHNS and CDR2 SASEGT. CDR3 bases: TGTGCCAGCAGTGAAGGGGCGCACACTGAAGCTTTCTTT. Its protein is CASSEGAHTEAFF.

The CDR3 DNA reads as TGCGCCAGCAGCTTAGAACACTCTGGGGCCAACGTCCTGACTTTC. This gives the protein CASSLEHSGANVLTF. The V and J genes are TRBV5-1 and TRBJ2-6; no clear D gene. Germline V lookup: CDR1 SGHRS, CDR2 YFSETQ. This CDR3 has 15 residues. V was cut by 2 bases and J by 0 bases, with 6 bases left in between.

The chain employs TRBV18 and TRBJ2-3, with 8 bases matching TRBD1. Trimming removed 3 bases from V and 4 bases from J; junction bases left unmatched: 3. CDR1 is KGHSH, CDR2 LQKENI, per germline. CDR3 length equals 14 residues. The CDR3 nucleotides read TGTGCCAGCTCACCGGTGGGACAGGCAGATACGCAGTATTTT. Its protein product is CASSPVGQADTQYF.

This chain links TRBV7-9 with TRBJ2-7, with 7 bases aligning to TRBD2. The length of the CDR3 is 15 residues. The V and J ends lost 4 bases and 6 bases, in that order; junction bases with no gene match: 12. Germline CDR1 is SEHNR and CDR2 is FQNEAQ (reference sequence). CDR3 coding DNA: TGTGCCAGCAGCTCTAGGGGAGGGGTGTACTCCGAGCAGTACTTC. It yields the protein CASSSRGGVYSEQYF.

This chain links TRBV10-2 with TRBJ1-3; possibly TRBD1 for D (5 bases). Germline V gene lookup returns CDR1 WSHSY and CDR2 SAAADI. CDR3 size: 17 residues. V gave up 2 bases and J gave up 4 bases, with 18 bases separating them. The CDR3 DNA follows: TGCGCCAGCAGTGAGCTCGAGACAGCCGCAGGCGGAAACACCATATATTTT. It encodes CASSELETAAGGNTIYF.